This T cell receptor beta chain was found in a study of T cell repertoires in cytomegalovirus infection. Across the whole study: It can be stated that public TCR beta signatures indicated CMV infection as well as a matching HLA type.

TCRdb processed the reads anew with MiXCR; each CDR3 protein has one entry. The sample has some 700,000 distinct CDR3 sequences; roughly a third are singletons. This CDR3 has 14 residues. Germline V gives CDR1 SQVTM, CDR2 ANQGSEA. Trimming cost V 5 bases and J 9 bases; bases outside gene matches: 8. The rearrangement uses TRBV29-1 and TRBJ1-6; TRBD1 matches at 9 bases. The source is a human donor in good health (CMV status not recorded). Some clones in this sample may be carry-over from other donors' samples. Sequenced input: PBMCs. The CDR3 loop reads CSVSEGQGSSPLHF. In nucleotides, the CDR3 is TGCAGCGTTAGCGAGGGACAGGGAAGTTCACCCCTCCACTTT. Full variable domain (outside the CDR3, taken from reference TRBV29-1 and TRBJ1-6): SAVISQKPSRDICQRGTSLTIQCQVDSQVTMMFWYRQQPGQSLTLIATANQGSEATYESGFVIDKFPISRPNLTFSTLTVSNMSPEDSSIYLCSVSEGQGSSPLHFGNGTRLTVT.